Shown below are 13 T cell receptor beta chains from a single sample sequenced in a study of post-analysis software for immune sequencing data. Their antigens remain unidentified. General study results and limits: In patients, TRBV5-6, TRBV5-1 and TRBV20-1 belonged to several TRBV segments found more frequently than in controls.

TCR beta libraries were prepared from cDNA with unique molecular identifiers. TCRdb processed the PCR reads anew with MiXCR; each CDR3 protein has one entry. The sample yields about 540,000 distinct CDR3 sequences, around a third seen once. Sequenced sample: blood. The receptors stem from a girl under 18 with multiple sclerosis.

The genes are TRBV4-1 and TRBJ1-1, with D perhaps matching TRBD1 (5 bases). V lost 0 bases and J 0 bases, leaving 8 bases between the germline ends. Germline loops: CDR1 MGHRA, CDR2 YSYEKL. CDR3 length: 15 residues. CDR3 in amino acids: CASSQERQLNTEAFF. The CDR3 bases are TGCGCCAGCAGCCAAGAGAGACAGCTGAACACTGAAGCTTTCTTT.

This clonotype was detected only a few times. V and J are TRBV11-2 and TRBJ1-4, with D possibly TRBD1 on 6 matching bases. CDR3 size: 15 residues. Germline CDR1 reads SGHAT; CDR2 reads FQNNGV. V lost 5 bases and J 10 bases, leaving 20 bases between the germline ends. CDR3 loop: CASSRQGWGDGKLFF. The CDR3 nucleotides are TGTGCCAGCAGCCGCCAGGGGTGGGGGGATGGAAAACTGTTTTTT.

This clonotype was picked up a small number of times. The chain carries TRBV5-6 and TRBJ2-5; 12 bases fit TRBD2. The CDR3 consists of 15 residues. Trimming cost V 5 bases and J 5 bases; bases outside gene matches: 7. The germline CDR1 and CDR2 sequences are SGHDT and YYEEEE. For the CDR3, the DNA is TGTGCCAGCAGTTCTGGACTAGCGGGGTGGGAGACCCAGTACTTC. This sequence encodes CASSSGLAGWETQYF.

CDR3 DNA: TGTGCCAGCCGACAGGGAACCTATAATTCACCCCTCCACTTT. It translates to CASRQGTYNSPLHF. The chain has TRBV6-5 and TRBJ1-6; 7 bases align to TRBD1. The germline gives CDR1 MNHEY, CDR2 SVGAGI. V was clipped by 8 bases and J by 2 bases; unmatched bases: 3. The CDR3 is 14 residues long.

The chain couples TRBV5-1 to TRBJ2-5; 11 bases agree with TRBD2. Trimming cost V 2 bases and J 5 bases; bases outside gene matches: 14. The CDR3 has 18 amino acids. Germline loops: CDR1 SGHRS, CDR2 YFSETQ. The CDR3 DNA is TGCGCCAGCAGCTTTAGTCCCACTAGCGGGAGAGGTGGGGAGACCCAGTACTTC. It is translated as CASSFSPTSGRGGETQYF.

This clonotype was detected only a few times. The rearrangement links TRBV6-1 to TRBJ2-4, with D possibly matching TRBD1 (6 bases). CDR3 length equals 16 residues. The V and J ends lost 6 bases and 0 bases respectively, with 15 bases between them. The germline V gene has CDR1 MNHNS and CDR2 SASEGT. CDR3 nucleotide sequence: TGTGCCAGCAGAGCCGGGACACTTCTAGCCAAAAACATTCAGTACTTC. Translation gives CASRAGTLLAKNIQYF.

Regarding this clonotype: At one boundary the junction diverges from the germline segment, which might be a read error. The chain has TRBV19 and TRBJ2-7; 8 bases are a match to TRBD2. The CDR3 extends over 14 amino acids. The germline V gene has CDR1 LNHDA and CDR2 SQIVND (reference sequence). For the CDR3, the DNA is TGTGCCAGTAACCCGCGGGGGGTCTCCCACGAGCAGTACTTC. It translates to CASNPRGVSHEQYF.

The chain has TRBV1 and TRBJ1-4; the table's D call of TRBD1 was not tested on the DNA. TRBV1 is marked as a pseudogene. The CDR3 is 18 residues long. The chain's CDR3 is CTSSHSDQGLATNEKLFF. CDR3 nucleotide sequence: TGCACCAGCAGCCACTCTGATCAGGGGCTTGCAACTAATGAAAAACTGTTTTTT.

This clonotype was seen many times. V and J are TRBV5-1 and TRBJ2-5, with a weak D call TRBD2 (6 bases). The CDR3 contains 15 residues. Germline values: CDR1 SGHRS, CDR2 YFSETQ. V was cut by 0 bases and J by 2 bases, with 11 bases left in between. The CDR3 region has the DNA TGCGCCAGCAGCTTGGTTGCGGGGACTCAAGAGACCCAGTACTTC. It codes for CASSLVAGTQETQYF.

This clonotype has just a few counts. This chain uses TRBV11-3 with TRBJ2-5, with D possibly being TRBD2 (5 bases). Germline V lookup: CDR1 SGHNT, CDR2 YENEEA. The CDR3 consists of 13 residues. The V end was cut by 5 bases, the J end by 11 bases, with 18 bases between. The CDR3 sequence is CASSPDGIGEQYF. The CDR3 DNA reads TGTGCCAGCAGCCCGGACGGGATTGGGGAGCAGTACTTC.

This clonotype has a handful of counts. V and J are TRBV5-1 and TRBJ2-1; 9 positions agree with TRBD1. After removal of 3 bases from V and 7 bases from J, the junction contained 8 bases not matched to a gene. The CDR3 loop spans 15 amino acids. Germline CDR1 reads SGHRS; CDR2 reads YFSETQ. The CDR3 here is CASSSEGTGYNEQFF. The CDR3 coding sequence is TGCGCCAGCAGCTCGGAAGGGACAGGGTATAATGAGCAGTTCTTC.

The chain joins TRBV29-1 to TRBJ2-1; 7 bases map to TRBD2. Trimming cost V 7 bases and J 9 bases; bases outside gene matches: 12. This CDR3 spans 13 amino acids. Germline assignment: CDR1 SQVTM and CDR2 ANQGSEA. In DNA, the CDR3 is TGCAGCGACCTGCCCGTAACGGGGGGTGAGCAGTTCTTC. Its translation: CSDLPVTGGEQFF.

This clonotype was counted between two and nine times. The chain employs TRBV29-1 and TRBJ2-7; the D gene is possibly TRBD1 (5 bases). The CDR3 extends over 14 amino acids. The ends were cut back, 5 bases at V and 0 bases at J, with 14 bases in the middle. Germline lookup yields CDR1 SQVTM and CDR2 ANQGSEA. The DNA for the CDR3 is TGCAGCGTTTGGGGCCCTTTGGGCTCCTACGAGCAGTACTTC. Translated: CSVWGPLGSYEQYF.